This T cell receptor beta chain was found in a study of T cell clones after liver transplantation. Study-wide context: Subjects received no induction therapy and standard immunosuppression until randomization at 12-24 months post-transplant.

The study, taken as a whole, reports: Post-transplant time points were not standardized, so conclusions are preliminary.

Sequenced by immunoSEQ multiplex PCR; TCRdb stores in-frame clones only, minus some. Of 80,000 or so clones in the sample, roughly 82% are singletons; the top ten hold under 0.6%. Points on this clone: Its specificity is not known.

CDR3 length: 12 amino acids. CDR1 is SGHRS and CDR2 is YFSETQ in the germline V gene. V shed 5 bases and J shed 1 base, with 6 bases lying between them. The receptor's source is a human patient who received a liver transplant. The T cells may partly be graft donor cells. The sequencing here drew on CD4+ T cells from blood, taken almost 47 months after liver transplant. The rearrangement uses TRBV5-1 and TRBJ1-1; D is ambiguous. The CDR3: CASRQPNTEAFF. The CDR3, as DNA: TGCGCCAGCAGGCAACCGAACACTGAAGCTTTCTTT.